These 27 T cell receptor beta chains came from one sample sequenced in a study of T cell responses to AZD1222 COVID-19 vaccine. Using immunoSEQ multiplex PCR, the repertoire was profiled, and TCRdb retains in-frame clones only, with some absent. The sample includes about 76,000 clones, about 88% of them seen just once. Sequencing used peripheral blood, obtained on day 0 of AZD1222 vaccination. These receptors were collected from an adult in good health.

The chain couples TRBV6-6 to TRBJ1-5; unclear D gene. Germline loops: CDR1 MNHNY, CDR2 SVGAGI (reference sequence). There are 15 residues in the CDR3. Trimming took 6 bases from V and 0 from J, leaving 12 bases between them. In DNA, the CDR3 is TGTGCCAGCAGACCCACGGGGTATAGCAATCAGCCCCAGCATTTT. Translating it yields CASRPTGYSNQPQHF.

The chain recombines TRBV3-1 (or the pseudogene TRBV3-2) with TRBJ2-1; 7 bases align to TRBD2. The germline CDR1 and CDR2 sequences are LGHDT and YNNKEL (reference sequence). The CDR3 contains 15 residues. The V segment lost 1 base and the J segment 6 bases; nucleotides outside the gene matches: 6. The CDR3 loop reads CASSQVSGYINEQFF. In DNA, the CDR3 is TGTGCCAGCAGCCAAGTTAGCGGGTACATCAATGAGCAGTTCTTC.

This chain connects TRBV7-9 to TRBJ2-5; TRBD1 might be the D (7 bases). The CDR3 has 14 amino acids. Germline CDR1 reads SEHNR; CDR2 reads FQNEAQ (reference sequence). With 8 bases removed from V and 4 bases from J, the gap between germline ends came to 17 bases. The DNA for the CDR3 is TGTGCCAGCTTCAGGGGGGTGGTTACAGAGACCCAGTACTTC. It specifies CASFRGVVTETQYF.

The chain combines TRBV14 with TRBJ2-1; 10 nucleotides agree with TRBD1. CDR1 and CDR2 from the germline V gene are SGHDN and FVKESK. The CDR3 covers 14 residues. Trimming cost V 4 bases and J 6 bases; bases outside gene matches: 3. CDR3 bases: TGTGCCAGCAGCCCCCGGACAGGGGGCAATGAGCAGTTCTTC. The encoded protein is CASSPRTGGNEQFF. Complete variable domain (other parts from reference TRBV14 and TRBJ2-1): EAGVTQFPSHSVIEKGQTVTLRCDPISGHDNLYWYRRVMGKEIKFLLHFVKESKQDESGMPNNRFLAERTGGTYSTLKVQPAELEDSGVYFCASSPRTGGNEQFFGPGTRLTVL.

The V call is TRBV12-2, the J call TRBJ2-2; TRBD2, the table's D call, lacks a check against the DNA. TRBV12-2 is classified as a pseudogene. The CDR3 has 19 residues. Here the CDR3 reads CASRLVSILAQENTGELFF. CDR3 nucleotides: TGTGCAAGTCGCTTAGTTTCGATCCTAGCTCAGGAGAACACCGGGGAGCTGTTTTTT.

This chain uses TRBV10-3 with TRBJ2-2; D assignment may be TRBD1 or TRBD2 (6 bases each). The V gene's germline CDR1 is ENHRY and CDR2 SYGVKD. The CDR3 length is 13 residues. V lost 6 bases to trimming and J lost 2 bases, with 7 bases between them. DNA of the CDR3: TGTGCCATCAGGGGGGGCAACACCGGGGAGCTGTTTTTT. Its translation: CAIRGGNTGELFF.

V and J are TRBV10-3 and TRBJ1-6; a possible D gene is TRBD1 (6 bases). Germline V gene lookup returns CDR1 ENHRY and CDR2 SYGVKD. This CDR3 is 12 amino acids long. V gave up 11 bases and J gave up 8 bases, with 13 bases separating them. The CDR3 is CACGAGDSPLHF. The CDR3 DNA sequence: TGTGCCTGCGGAGCAGGGGATTCACCCCTCCACTTT.

Only a few counts were recorded for this clone. This sequence joins TRBV4-2 and TRBJ1-6; perhaps TRBD1 as D (5 bases). V was cut by 0 bases and J by 7 bases, with 7 bases left in between. The CDR3 runs 14 residues. CDR1 is LGHNA and CDR2 is YNFKEQ in the germline V gene. The CDR3, as DNA: TGTGCCAGCAGCCAAGACAGGGTCAATTCACCCCTCCACTTT. It is translated as CASSQDRVNSPLHF.

V usage is TRBV7-3 and J usage is TRBJ2-3; 7 nucleotides align to TRBD2. The junction had 6 bases not matched to a gene; V was cut back by 4 bases and J by 5 bases. The germline V gene has CDR1 SGHTA and CDR2 FQGTGA. This CDR3 has 14 residues. The CDR3 sequence is CASSWGGLGDTQYF. The DNA of the CDR3 is TGTGCCAGCAGCTGGGGGGGACTCGGAGATACGCAGTATTTT.

This clone was found a few times. The chain links TRBV7-9 to TRBJ1-4; 9 bases fit TRBD1. Trimming removed 3 bases from V and 8 bases from J; junction bases left unmatched: 7. The germline V gene encodes CDR1 SEHNR and CDR2 FQNEAQ (reference sequence). The length of the CDR3 is 15 residues. CDR3 region: CASSFGQGIGEKLFF. The CDR3 nucleotides are TGTGCCAGCAGCTTTGGACAGGGGATTGGGGAAAAACTGTTTTTT.

This clone was found once. The chain links TRBV5-1 to TRBJ2-7; D unresolved. Per the germline V gene, CDR1 is SGHRS and CDR2 is YFSETQ. The V end lost 0 bases, the J end lost 0 bases, and 7 bases lay between the germline ends. The CDR3 is 14 residues long. In DNA, the CDR3 is TGCGCCAGCAGCTTGGTCCAGAGCTCCTACGAGCAGTACTTC. Protein product: CASSLVQSSYEQYF.

The chain combines TRBV6-5 with TRBJ2-1, with TRBD2 matching over 7 bases. Trimming removed 2 bases from V and 6 bases from J; junction bases left unmatched: 10. This CDR3 is built from 16 residues. The germline CDR1 and CDR2 sequences are MNHEY and SVGAGI. This CDR3 reads CASSYGPGLGFNEQFF. CDR3 in DNA: TGTGCCAGCAGTTACGGCCCCGGACTAGGGTTCAATGAGCAGTTCTTC.

The rearrangement joins TRBV7-9 to TRBJ1-5, with unresolved D. CDR1 is SEHNR, CDR2 FQNEAQ, per germline (reference sequence). Trimming removed 5 bases at V and 4 bases at J, with 9 bases between. CDR3 size: 13 residues. As DNA, the CDR3 is TGTGCCAGCAGCGCCGACGGAAATCAGCCCCAGCATTTT. It specifies CASSADGNQPQHF.

The rearrangement joins TRBV2 to TRBJ2-7, with 7 bases that match TRBD1. The CDR3 sequence is 15 residues long. Germline loops: CDR1 SNHLY, CDR2 FYNNEI. Trimming at V came to 4 bases and at J to 0 bases, leaving 6 bases not matched to a gene. This CDR3 is CASSGNRGISYEQYV. The DNA of the CDR3 is TGTGCCAGCAGTGGAAACAGGGGCATCTCCTACGAGCAGTACGTC.

V gene TRBV28 combines with J gene TRBJ1-3, with 8 bases matching TRBD1. Trimming took 3 bases from V and 2 from J; bases not matched to a gene: 0. CDR3 length: 14 amino acids. The germline CDR1 and CDR2 sequences are MDHEN and SYDVKM. CDR3 sequence (DNA): TGTGCCAGCAGTTTGGACAGGGCTGGAAACACCATATATTTT. Protein: CASSLDRAGNTIYF.

The CDR3 DNA is TGTGCCAGCACCCTAGGGGGGGCGCAAGGCTACACCTTC. It encodes CASTLGGAQGYTF. The chain recombines TRBV7-2 with TRBJ1-2, with D tentatively TRBD1 (6 bases). V was cut by 7 bases and J by 8 bases, with 17 bases left in between. The germline CDR1 and CDR2 sequences are SGHTA and FQGNSA. The CDR3 has 13 residues.

This clone was found a few times. The V call is TRBV19, the J call TRBJ1-2, with 8 bases matching TRBD1. Germline V gene lookup returns CDR1 LNHDA and CDR2 SQIVND (reference sequence). V dropped 5 bases and J dropped 11; count of bases not matched to a gene: 13. The CDR3 totals 14 residues. The CDR3 sequence: CASSQRDRPLSYTF. The DNA of the CDR3 is TGTGCCAGTAGTCAAAGGGACAGGCCCCTTTCTTACACCTTC.

The genes are TRBV28 and TRBJ1-3; D perhaps matches TRBD1 (6 bases). The germline CDR1 and CDR2 sequences are MDHEN and SYDVKM. V was cut by 5 bases and J by 7 bases, with 21 bases left in between. The CDR3 totals 16 residues. The CDR3 reads CASSPAGEGFWNTIYF. The CDR3 DNA reads TGTGCCAGCAGTCCAGCAGGGGAGGGGTTTTGGAACACCATATATTTT.

CDR3 protein: CAISGQFNSPLHF. The CDR3 DNA reads as TGTGCCATCAGTGGACAGTTTAATTCACCCCTCCACTTT. The chain recombines TRBV10-3 with TRBJ1-6; TRBD1 is a possible D gene (5 bases). The CDR3 runs 13 residues. Trimming took 4 bases from V and 6 from J, leaving 7 bases between them. Per germline, CDR1 ENHRY and CDR2 SYGVKD.

The V gene is TRBV11-2, the J gene TRBJ2-5, with D possibly matching TRBD1 (6 bases). Between the trimmed V and J ends, which lost 4 bases and 3 bases, there was a span of 12 bases. The CDR3 is 14 amino acids. Germline V gene sequence: CDR1 SGHAT, CDR2 FQNNGV. CDR3: CASSSPRTEETQYF. For the CDR3, the DNA is TGTGCCAGCAGCTCCCCCCGGACAGAAGAGACCCAGTACTTC.

The rearrangement links TRBV19 to TRBJ2-5; D is perhaps TRBD2 (7 bases). Germline V lookup: CDR1 LNHDA, CDR2 SQIVND (reference sequence). The CDR3 covers 13 residues. V was trimmed by 5 bases and J by 4 bases, leaving 11 bases between them. The CDR3 spells CASSGGARETQYF. The DNA of the CDR3 is TGTGCCAGTAGTGGGGGGGCGCGAGAGACCCAGTACTTC.

The V call is TRBV6-5, the J call TRBJ2-2; D is ambiguous. Germline V lookup: CDR1 MNHEY, CDR2 SVGAGI. CDR3 length: 12 residues. V shed 5 bases and J shed 4 bases, with 5 bases lying between them. The CDR3 DNA reads as TGTGCCAGCAGTCCGGGCACCGGGGAGCTGTTTTTT. Translating gives CASSPGTGELFF.

The chain recombines TRBV4-2 with TRBJ1-5; possible D gene TRBD1, 6 bases. V was clipped by 4 bases and J by 3 bases, with 19 bases between them. Per germline, CDR1 LGHNA and CDR2 YNFKEQ. This CDR3 comprises 17 residues. CDR3: CASSPGLGGVDNQPQHF. DNA for the CDR3: TGTGCCAGCAGCCCAGGATTGGGGGGCGTGGACAATCAGCCCCAGCATTTT.

The V call is TRBV29-1, the J call TRBJ2-7; D may be TRBD1 or TRBD2 (5 bases each). The V end was cut by 5 bases, the J end by 5 bases, with 13 bases between. From germline, CDR1 is SQVTM and CDR2 ANQGSEA. The CDR3 has 12 residues. The CDR3 region is CSVTRDVDEQYF. DNA for the CDR3: TGCAGCGTTACCCGGGACGTGGACGAGCAGTACTTC.

The chain joins TRBV30 to TRBJ1-6, with 8 bases lining up with TRBD1. Per the germline V gene, CDR1 is GTSNPN and CDR2 is SVGIG (reference sequence). After removal of 3 bases from V and 8 bases from J, the junction contained 3 bases not matched to a gene. This CDR3 has 13 amino acids. The CDR3 region has the DNA TGTGCCTGGAGCTTGGGACAGGATTCACCCCTCCACTTT. Amino acids: CAWSLGQDSPLHF.

CDR3 amino acids: CACHRGQGETQYF. The CDR3 nucleotides read TGTGCCTGCCACAGGGGGCAGGGAGAGACCCAGTACTTC. The chain links TRBV6-5 to TRBJ2-5; 9 bases are a match to TRBD1. CDR1 is MNHEY and CDR2 is SVGAGI in the germline V gene. The CDR3 consists of 13 residues. Unmatched junction bases numbered 8, after V lost 11 bases and J lost 4 bases.

The chain couples TRBV6-7 to TRBJ2-1; 12 nucleotides match TRBD2. TRBV6-7 is treated as an ORF (open reading frame) with a function not yet certain. The CDR3 runs to 15 residues. The trim removed 5 bases at V and 5 bases at J, leaving 4 bases unmatched. CDR3 sequence: CASSQGLAGNNEQFF. In nucleotides, the CDR3 is TGTGCCAGCAGTCAAGGACTAGCGGGGAACAATGAGCAGTTCTTC.